The text below deals with one T cell receptor (beta chain). CDR3 length: 19 residues. Germline V CDR1 and CDR2: SGDLS, YYNGEE. The junction had 12 bases not matched to a gene; V was cut back by 4 bases and J by 4 bases. The source of the sample is a study of blood T cell repertoires in COVID-19. Study-level background: PBMCs, B-cell-depleted T cells, or T cells were the source of the cDNA or gDNA that made up the material.

Original handling: Amplified reference gene primers provided the basis for estimating nucleated cell counts. Sequencing was performed with immunoSEQ multiplex PCR; in TCRdb, only in-frame clones are kept and a portion is missing. That table supplies the V and J calls and clone size; D and trimming were determined from the DNA. The sample holds around 300,000 clones, approximately 86% seen once. The sequence derives from a woman under 40 who had recovered from COVID-19. The V gene is TRBV9, the J gene TRBJ2-2, with 14 bases identical to TRBD2. The sequenced sample consisted of peripheral blood. In DNA form, the CDR3 reads TGTGCCAGCAGCTCCGAGGGACTAGCGGGAGCGTGGAGCACCGGGGAGCTGTTTTTT. The encoded protein is CASSSEGLAGAWSTGELFF.